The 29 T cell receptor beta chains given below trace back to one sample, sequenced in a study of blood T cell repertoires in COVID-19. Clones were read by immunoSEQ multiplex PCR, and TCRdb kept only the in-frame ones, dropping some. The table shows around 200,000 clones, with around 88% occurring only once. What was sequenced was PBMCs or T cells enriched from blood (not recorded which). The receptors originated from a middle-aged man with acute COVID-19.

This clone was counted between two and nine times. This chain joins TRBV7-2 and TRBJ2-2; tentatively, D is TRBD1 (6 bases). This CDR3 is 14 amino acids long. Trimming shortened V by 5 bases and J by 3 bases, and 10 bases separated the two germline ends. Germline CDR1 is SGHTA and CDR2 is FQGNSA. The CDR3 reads CASSAYRDTGELFF. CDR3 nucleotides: TGTGCCAGCAGCGCTTACAGGGACACCGGGGAGCTGTTTTTT.

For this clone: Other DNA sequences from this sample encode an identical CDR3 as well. CDR3 nucleotide sequence: TGTGCCAGCAGCTTAGTTGGTCGGGAAGCTTTCTTT. It yields the protein CASSLVGREAFF. This chain links TRBV7-9 with TRBJ1-1; D remains unclear. The V end was cut by 1 base, the J end by 8 bases, with 8 bases between. CDR1 is SEHNR and CDR2 is FQNEAQ in the germline V gene (reference sequence). This CDR3 has 12 amino acids.

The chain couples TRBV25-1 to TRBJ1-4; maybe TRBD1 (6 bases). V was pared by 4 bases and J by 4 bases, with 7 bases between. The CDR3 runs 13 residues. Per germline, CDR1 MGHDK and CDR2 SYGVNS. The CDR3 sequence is CASSAQGNEKLFF. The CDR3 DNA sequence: TGTGCCAGCAGTGCACAGGGTAATGAAAAACTGTTTTTT.

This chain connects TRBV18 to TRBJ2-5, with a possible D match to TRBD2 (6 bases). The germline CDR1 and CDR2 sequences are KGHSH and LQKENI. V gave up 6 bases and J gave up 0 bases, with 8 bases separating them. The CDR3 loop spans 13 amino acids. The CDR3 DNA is TGTGCCAGCTCGCGGGACTACCAAGAGACCCAGTACTTC. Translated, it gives CASSRDYQETQYF.

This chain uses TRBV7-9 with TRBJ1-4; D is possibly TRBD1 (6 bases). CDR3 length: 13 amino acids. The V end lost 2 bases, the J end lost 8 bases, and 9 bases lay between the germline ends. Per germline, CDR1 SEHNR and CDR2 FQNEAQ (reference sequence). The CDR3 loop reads CASSLIQGEKLFF. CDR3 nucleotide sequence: TGTGCCAGCAGCTTAATCCAGGGGGAAAAACTGTTTTTT.

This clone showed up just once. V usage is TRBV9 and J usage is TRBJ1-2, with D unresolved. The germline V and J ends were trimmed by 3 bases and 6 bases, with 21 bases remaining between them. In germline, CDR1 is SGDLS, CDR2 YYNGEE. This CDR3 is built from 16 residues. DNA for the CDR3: TGTGCCAGCAGCGCCGAGACCGGGAGTTTGGGTGATGGCTACACCTTC. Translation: CASSAETGSLGDGYTF.

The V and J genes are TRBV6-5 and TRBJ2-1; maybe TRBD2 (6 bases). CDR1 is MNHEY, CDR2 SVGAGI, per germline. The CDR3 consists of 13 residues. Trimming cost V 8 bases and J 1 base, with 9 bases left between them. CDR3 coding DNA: TGTGCCAGCCGGGGGAGATCCTACAATGAGCAGTTCTTC. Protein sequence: CASRGRSYNEQFF.

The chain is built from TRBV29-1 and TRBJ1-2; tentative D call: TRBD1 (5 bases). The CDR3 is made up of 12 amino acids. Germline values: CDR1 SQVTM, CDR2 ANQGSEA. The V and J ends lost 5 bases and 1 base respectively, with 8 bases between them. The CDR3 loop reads CSVLTVNYGYTF. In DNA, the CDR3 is TGCAGCGTTTTGACAGTTAACTATGGCTACACCTTC.

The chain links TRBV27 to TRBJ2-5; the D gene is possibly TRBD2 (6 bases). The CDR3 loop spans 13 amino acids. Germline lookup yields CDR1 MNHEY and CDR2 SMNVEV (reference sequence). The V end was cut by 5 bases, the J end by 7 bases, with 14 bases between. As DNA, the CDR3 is TGTGCCAGCAGTCTGGCTAGGAGGGTGACCCAGTACTTC. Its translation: CASSLARRVTQYF.

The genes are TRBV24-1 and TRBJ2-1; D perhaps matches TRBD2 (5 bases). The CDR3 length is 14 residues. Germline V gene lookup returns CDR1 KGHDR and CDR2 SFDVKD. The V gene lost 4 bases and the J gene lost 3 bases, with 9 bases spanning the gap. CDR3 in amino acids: CATSDLGSYNEQFF. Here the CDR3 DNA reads TGTGCCACCAGTGACCTGGGGAGCTACAATGAGCAGTTCTTC.

The CDR3 loop reads CASRRRVATGELFF. For the CDR3, the DNA is TGTGCCAGCCGCCGGAGGGTTGCCACCGGGGAGCTGTTTTTT. The genes are TRBV5-6 and TRBJ2-2; D may be TRBD2 (6 bases). V lost 7 bases to trimming and J lost 4 bases, with 14 bases between them. Germline CDR1 is SGHDT and CDR2 is YYEEEE. This CDR3 region has 14 residues.

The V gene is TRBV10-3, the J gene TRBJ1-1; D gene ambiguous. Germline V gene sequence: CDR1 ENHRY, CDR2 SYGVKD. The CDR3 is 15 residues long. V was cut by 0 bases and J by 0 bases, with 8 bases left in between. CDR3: CAISESGGLNTEAFF. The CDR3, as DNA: TGTGCCATCAGTGAGTCGGGAGGACTGAACACTGAAGCTTTCTTT.

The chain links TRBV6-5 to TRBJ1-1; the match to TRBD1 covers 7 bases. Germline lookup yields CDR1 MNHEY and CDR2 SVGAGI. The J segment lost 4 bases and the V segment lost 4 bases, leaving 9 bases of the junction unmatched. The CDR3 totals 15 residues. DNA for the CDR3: TGTGCCAGCAGTTCTAGACAGGGTGGGAGCACTGAAGCTTTCTTT. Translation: CASSSRQGGSTEAFF.

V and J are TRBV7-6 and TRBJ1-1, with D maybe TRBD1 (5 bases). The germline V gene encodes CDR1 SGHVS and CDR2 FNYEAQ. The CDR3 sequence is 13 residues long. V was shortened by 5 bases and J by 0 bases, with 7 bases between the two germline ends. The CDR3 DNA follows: TGTGCCAGCAGCAAAGGGGTGAACACTGAAGCTTTCTTT. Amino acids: CASSKGVNTEAFF. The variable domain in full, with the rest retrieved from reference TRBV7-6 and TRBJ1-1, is GAGVSQSPRYKVTKRGQDVALRCDPISGHVSLYWYRQALGQGPEFLTYFNYEAQQDKSGLPNDRFSAERPEGSISTLTIQRTEQRDSAMYRCASSKGVNTEAFFGQGTRLTVV.

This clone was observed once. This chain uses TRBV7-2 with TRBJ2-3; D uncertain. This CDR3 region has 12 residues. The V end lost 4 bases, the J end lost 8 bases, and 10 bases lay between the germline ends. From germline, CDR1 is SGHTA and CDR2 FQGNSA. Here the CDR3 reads CASSSLVSTQYF. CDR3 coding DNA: TGTGCCAGCAGCTCCCTAGTCTCTACGCAGTATTTT.

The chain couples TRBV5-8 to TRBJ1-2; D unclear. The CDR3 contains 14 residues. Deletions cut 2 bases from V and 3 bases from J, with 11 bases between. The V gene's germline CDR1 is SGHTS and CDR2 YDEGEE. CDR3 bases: TGTGCCAGCAGCTTATACGAGGTTGACTATGGCTACACCTTC. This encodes CASSLYEVDYGYTF.

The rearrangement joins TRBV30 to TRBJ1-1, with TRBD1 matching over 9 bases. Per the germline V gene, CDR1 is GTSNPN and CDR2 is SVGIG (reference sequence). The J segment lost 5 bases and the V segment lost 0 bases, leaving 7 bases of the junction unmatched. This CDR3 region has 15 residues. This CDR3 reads CAWSVTRQGGTEAFF. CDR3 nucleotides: TGTGCCTGGAGTGTAACAAGACAGGGGGGAACTGAAGCTTTCTTT. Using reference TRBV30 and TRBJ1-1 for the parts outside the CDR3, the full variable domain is SQTIHQWPATLVQPVGSPLSLECTVEGTSNPNLYWYRQAAGRGLQLLFYSVGIGQISSEVPQNLSASRPQDRQFILSSKKLLLSDSGFYLCAWSVTRQGGTEAFFGQGTRLTVV.

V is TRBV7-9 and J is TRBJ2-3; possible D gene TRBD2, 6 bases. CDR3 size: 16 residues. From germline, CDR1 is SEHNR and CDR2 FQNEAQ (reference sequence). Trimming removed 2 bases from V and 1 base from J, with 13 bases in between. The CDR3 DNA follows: TGTGCCAGCAGCTTAACTAGCCGATCGGGCACAGATACGCAGTATTTT. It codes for CASSLTSRSGTDTQYF.

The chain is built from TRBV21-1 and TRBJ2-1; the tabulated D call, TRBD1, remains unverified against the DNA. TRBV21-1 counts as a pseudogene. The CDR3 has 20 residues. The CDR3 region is CASSKATDRGGSVGHNEQFF. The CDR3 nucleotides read TGTGCCAGCAGCAAAGCAACGGACAGGGGCGGAAGTGTGGGTCACAATGAGCAGTTCTTC.

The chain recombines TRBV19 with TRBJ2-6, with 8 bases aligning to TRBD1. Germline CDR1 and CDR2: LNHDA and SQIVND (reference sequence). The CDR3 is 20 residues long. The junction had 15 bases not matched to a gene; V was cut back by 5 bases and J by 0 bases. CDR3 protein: CASSLRIRGQVNSGANVLTF. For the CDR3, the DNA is TGTGCCAGTAGTCTCCGAATCAGGGGACAGGTGAACTCTGGGGCCAACGTCCTGACTTTC.

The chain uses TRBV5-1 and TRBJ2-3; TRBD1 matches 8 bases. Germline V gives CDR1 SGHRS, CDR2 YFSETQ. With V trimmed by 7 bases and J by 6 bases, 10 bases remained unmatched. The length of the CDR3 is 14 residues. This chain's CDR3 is CASLPGQGTDTQYF. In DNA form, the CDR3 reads TGCGCCAGCCTCCCCGGACAGGGTACCGATACGCAGTATTTT. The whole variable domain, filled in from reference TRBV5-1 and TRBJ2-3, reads KAGVTQTPRYLIKTRGQQVTLSCSPISGHRSVSWYQQTPGQGLQFLFEYFSETQRNKGNFPGRFSGRQFSNSRSEMNVSTLELGDSALYLCASLPGQGTDTQYFGPGTRLTVL.

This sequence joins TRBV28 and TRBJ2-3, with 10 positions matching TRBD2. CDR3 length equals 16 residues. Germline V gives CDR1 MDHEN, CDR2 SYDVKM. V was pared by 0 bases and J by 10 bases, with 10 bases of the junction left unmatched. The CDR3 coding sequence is TGTGCCAGCAGTTTATGGGGTAGCGGGAGGCCCCTAGCGCAGTATTTT. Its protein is CASSLWGSGRPLAQYF.

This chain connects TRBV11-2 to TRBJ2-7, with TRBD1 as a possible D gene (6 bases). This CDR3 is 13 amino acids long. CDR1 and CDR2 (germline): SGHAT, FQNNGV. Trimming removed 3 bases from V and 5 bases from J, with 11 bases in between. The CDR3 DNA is TGTGCCAGCAGCTTGAGGGGGTACGACGAGCAGTACTTC. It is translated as CASSLRGYDEQYF.

This CDR3 is CAWMRGADTEAFF. The DNA for the CDR3 is TGTGCCTGGATGCGGGGCGCCGACACTGAAGCTTTCTTT. The rearrangement links TRBV30 to TRBJ1-1, with a weak D call TRBD1 (5 bases). This CDR3 region has 13 residues. V lost 4 bases and J 3 bases, leaving 12 bases between the germline ends. CDR1 GTSNPN and CDR2 SVGIG come from the germline V gene (reference sequence).

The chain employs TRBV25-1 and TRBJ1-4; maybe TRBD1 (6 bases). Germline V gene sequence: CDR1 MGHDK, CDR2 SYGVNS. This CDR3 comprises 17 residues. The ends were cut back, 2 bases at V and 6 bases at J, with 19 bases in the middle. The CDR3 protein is CASSERTAQSPDEKLFF. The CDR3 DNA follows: TGTGCCAGCAGTGAACGGACAGCTCAGTCTCCCGATGAAAAACTGTTTTTT.

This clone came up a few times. The CDR3 here is CASSQEGQGSYEQYF. The CDR3 bases are TGTGCCAGCAGCCAAGAGGGACAGGGTTCCTACGAGCAGTACTTC. This chain links TRBV3-1 (or the pseudogene TRBV3-2) with TRBJ2-7; 9 nucleotides align to TRBD1. Trimming removed 0 bases from V and 1 base from J; junction bases left unmatched: 1. The CDR3 extends over 15 amino acids. Germline loops: CDR1 LGHDT, CDR2 YNNKEL (reference sequence).

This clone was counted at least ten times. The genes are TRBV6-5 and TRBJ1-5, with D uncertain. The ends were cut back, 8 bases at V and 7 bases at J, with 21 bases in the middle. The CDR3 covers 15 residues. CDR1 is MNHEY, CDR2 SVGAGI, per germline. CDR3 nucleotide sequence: TGTGCCAGCTTGGAGGGAATCGGAGGAGGGCAGCCCCAGCATTTT. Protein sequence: CASLEGIGGGQPQHF.

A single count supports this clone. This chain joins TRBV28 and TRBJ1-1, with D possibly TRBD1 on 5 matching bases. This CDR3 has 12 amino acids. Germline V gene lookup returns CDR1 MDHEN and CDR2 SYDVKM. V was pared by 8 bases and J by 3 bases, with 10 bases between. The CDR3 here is CASGGVYTEAFF. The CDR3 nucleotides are TGTGCCAGCGGGGGGGTTTACACTGAAGCTTTCTTT.

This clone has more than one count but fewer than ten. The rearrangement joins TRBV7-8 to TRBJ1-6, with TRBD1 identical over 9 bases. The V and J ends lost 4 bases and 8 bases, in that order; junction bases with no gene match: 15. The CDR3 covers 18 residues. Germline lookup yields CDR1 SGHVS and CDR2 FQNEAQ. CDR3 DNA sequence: TGTGCCAGCAGCTCGTTTTCCGGGACAGGGACCGTACATTCACCCCTCCACTTT. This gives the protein CASSSFSGTGTVHSPLHF.